This paragraph covers one T cell receptor beta chain sequence. Generated by immunoSEQ multiplex PCR, the TCRdb table keeps only in-frame clones and is missing some. This sample has 150,000 to 200,000 clones, with around 73% found just once. After removal of 4 bases from V and 5 bases from J, the junction contained 14 bases not matched to a gene. The CDR3 length is 16 residues. Germline V gene data show CDR1 as MNHEY and CDR2 as SVGEGT. The entry originates in a study of blood T cell repertoires in COVID-19. Overall study context: Sites across the United States, Italy and Spain contributed samples from acute and convalescent COVID-19. From T cells, B-cell-depleted T cells, or PBMCs came the material, which was cDNA or gDNA.

The sequencing input was PBMCs or T cells enriched from blood (not recorded which). The V gene is TRBV6-2 or TRBV6-3, the J gene TRBJ2-7, with 7 bases identical to TRBD1. The receptor was derived from a woman between 50 and 59 years old who had recovered from COVID-19. CDR3 nucleotides: TGTGCCAGCAGTTCAGAAACAGGGGCCCCCGGTGACGAGCAGTACTTC. Protein product: CASSSETGAPGDEQYF.